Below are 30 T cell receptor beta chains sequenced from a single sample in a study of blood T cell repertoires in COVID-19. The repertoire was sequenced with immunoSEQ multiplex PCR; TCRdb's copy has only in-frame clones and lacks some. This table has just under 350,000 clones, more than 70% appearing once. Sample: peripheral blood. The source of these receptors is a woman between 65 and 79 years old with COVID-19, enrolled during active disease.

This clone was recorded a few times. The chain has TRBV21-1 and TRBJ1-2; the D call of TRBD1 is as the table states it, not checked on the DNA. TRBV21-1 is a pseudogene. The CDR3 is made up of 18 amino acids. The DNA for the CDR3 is TGTGCCAGCAGCAAAGTCGAGGACAGGGGATTGAGGCGCTATGGCTACACCTTC. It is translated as CASSKVEDRGLRRYGYTF.

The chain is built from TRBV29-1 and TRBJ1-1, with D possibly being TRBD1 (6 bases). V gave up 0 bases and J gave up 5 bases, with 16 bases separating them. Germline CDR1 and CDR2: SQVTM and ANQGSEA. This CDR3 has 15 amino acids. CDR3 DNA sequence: TGCAGCGTTGAAGATCCCGCACAGGGAAAAACTGAAGCTTTCTTT. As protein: CSVEDPAQGKTEAFF.

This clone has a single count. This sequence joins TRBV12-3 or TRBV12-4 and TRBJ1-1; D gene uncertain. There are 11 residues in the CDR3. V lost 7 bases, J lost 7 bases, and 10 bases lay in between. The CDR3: CASTPSSEAFF. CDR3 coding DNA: TGTGCCAGCACCCCTTCGAGTGAAGCTTTCTTT.

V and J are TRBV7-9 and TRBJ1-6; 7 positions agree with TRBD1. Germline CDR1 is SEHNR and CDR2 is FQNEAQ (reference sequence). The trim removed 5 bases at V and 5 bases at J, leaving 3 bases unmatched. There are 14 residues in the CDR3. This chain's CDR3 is CASSGGTDNSPLHF. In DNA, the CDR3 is TGTGCCAGCAGCGGGGGGACAGATAATTCACCCCTCCACTTT.

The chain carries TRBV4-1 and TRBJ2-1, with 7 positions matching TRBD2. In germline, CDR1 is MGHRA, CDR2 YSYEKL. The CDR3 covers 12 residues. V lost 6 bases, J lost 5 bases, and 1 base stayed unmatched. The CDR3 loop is CASRGGNNEQFF. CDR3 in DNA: TGCGCCAGCAGGGGAGGGAACAATGAGCAGTTCTTC.

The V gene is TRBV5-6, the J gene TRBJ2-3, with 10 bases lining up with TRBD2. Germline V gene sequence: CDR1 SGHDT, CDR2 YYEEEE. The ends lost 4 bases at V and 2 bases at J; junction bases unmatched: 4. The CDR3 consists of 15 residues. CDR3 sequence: CASSPTSGLTDTQYF. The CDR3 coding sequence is TGTGCCAGCAGCCCGACTAGCGGGCTCACAGATACGCAGTATTTT.

The CDR3 DNA follows: TGTGCCAGTAGTATAGCTAGCGGGGGATACAATGAGCAGTTCTTC. Its translation: CASSIASGGYNEQFF. The chain is built from TRBV19 and TRBJ2-1; 10 nucleotides match TRBD2. V shed 1 base and J 4 bases; nucleotides not matched to a gene: 1. Germline V gene sequence: CDR1 LNHDA, CDR2 SQIVND (reference sequence). This CDR3 has 15 amino acids.

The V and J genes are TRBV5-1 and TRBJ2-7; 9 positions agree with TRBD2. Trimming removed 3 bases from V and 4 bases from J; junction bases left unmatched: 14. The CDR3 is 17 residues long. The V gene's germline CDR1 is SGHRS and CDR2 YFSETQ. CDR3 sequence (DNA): TGCGCCAGCAGCTGGGCCCTCTCTAGCGGGGTTGGGTACGAGCAGTACTTC. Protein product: CASSWALSSGVGYEQYF.

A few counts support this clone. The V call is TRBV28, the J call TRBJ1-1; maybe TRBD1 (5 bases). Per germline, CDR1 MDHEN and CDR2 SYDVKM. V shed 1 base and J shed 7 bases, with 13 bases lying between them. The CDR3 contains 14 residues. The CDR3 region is CASSLSWTGGEAFF. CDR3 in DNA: TGTGCCAGCAGTTTATCTTGGACGGGGGGTGAAGCTTTCTTT.

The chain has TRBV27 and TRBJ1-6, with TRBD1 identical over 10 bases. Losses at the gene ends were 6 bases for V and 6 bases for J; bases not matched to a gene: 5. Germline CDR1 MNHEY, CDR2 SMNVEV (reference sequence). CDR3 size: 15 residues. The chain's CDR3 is CASRYGTGANSPLHF. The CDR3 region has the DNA TGTGCCAGCAGATATGGGACAGGGGCTAATTCACCCCTCCACTTT.

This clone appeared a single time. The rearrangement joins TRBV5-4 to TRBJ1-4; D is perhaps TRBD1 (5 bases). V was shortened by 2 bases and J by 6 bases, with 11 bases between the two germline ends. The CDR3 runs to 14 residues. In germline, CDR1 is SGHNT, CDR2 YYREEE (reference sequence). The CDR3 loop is CASSFETDDEKLFF. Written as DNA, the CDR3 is TGTGCCAGCAGCTTTGAGACAGACGATGAAAAACTGTTTTTT.

CDR3 coding DNA: TGTGCCAGCAGCTTAGTGGCAGAAACAACTAATGAAAAACTGTTTTTT. Its translation is CASSLVAETTNEKLFF. V gene TRBV7-9 combines with J gene TRBJ1-4; D unclear. The ends were cut back, 1 base at V and 0 bases at J, with 9 bases in the middle. This CDR3 is built from 16 residues. Germline values: CDR1 SEHNR, CDR2 FQNEAQ (reference sequence).

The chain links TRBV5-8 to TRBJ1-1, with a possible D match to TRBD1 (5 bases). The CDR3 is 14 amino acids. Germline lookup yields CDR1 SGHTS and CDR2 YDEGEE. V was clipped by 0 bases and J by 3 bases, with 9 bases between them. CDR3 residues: CASSLGGRYTEAFF. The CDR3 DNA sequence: TGTGCCAGCAGCTTGGGGGGCAGGTACACTGAAGCTTTCTTT.

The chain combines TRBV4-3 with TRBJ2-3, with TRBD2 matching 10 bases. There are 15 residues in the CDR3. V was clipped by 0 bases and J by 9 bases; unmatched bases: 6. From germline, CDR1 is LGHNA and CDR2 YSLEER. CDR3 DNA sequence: TGCGCCAGCAGCCAAGAGAGCGGGGGGGGCTTAACGCAGTATTTT. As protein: CASSQESGGGLTQYF.

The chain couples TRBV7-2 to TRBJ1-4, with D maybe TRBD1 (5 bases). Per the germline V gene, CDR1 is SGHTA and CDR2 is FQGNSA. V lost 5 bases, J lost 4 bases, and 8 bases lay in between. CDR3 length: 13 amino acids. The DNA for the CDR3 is TGTGCCAGCAGCCGACAGAGTAATGAAAAACTGTTTTTT. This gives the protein CASSRQSNEKLFF.

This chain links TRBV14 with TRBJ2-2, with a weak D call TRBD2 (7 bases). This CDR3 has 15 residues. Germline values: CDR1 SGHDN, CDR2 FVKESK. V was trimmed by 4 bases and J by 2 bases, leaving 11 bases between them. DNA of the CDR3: TGTGCCAGCAGCCCCCGGGGGGCTAACACCGGGGAGCTGTTTTTT. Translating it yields CASSPRGANTGELFF.

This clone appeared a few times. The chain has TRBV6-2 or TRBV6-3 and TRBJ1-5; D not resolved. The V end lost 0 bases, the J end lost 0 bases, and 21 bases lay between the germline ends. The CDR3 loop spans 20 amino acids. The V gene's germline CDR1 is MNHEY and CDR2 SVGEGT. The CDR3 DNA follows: TGTGCCAGCAGTTACTCTTCACAGAACCACGATGATTATAGCAATCAGCCCCAGCATTTT. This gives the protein CASSYSSQNHDDYSNQPQHF.

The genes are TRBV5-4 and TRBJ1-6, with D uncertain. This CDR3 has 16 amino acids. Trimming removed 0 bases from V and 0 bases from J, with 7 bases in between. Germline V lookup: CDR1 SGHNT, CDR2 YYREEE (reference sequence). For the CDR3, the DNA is TGTGCCAGCAGCTTGGGGGGAGTCTCCTATAATTCACCCCTCCACTTT. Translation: CASSLGGVSYNSPLHF. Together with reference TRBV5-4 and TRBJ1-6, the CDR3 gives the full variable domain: ETGVTQSPTHLIKTRGQQVTLRCSSQSGHNTVSWYQQALGQGPQFIFQYYREEENGRGNFPPRFSGLQFPNYSSELNVNALELDDSALYLCASSLGGVSYNSPLHFGNGTRLTVT.

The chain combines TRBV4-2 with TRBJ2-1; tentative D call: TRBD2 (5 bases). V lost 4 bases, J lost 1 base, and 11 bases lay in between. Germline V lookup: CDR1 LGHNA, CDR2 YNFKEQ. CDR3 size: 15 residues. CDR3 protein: CASSLELESYNEQFF. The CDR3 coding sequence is TGTGCCAGCAGCCTCGAACTAGAGTCCTACAATGAGCAGTTCTTC.

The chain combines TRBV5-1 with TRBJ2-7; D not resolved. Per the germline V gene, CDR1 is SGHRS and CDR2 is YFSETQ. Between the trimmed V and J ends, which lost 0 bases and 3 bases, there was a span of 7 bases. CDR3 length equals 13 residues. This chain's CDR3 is CASSLVGFYEQYF. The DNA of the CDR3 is TGCGCCAGCAGCTTGGTTGGCTTCTACGAGCAGTACTTC.

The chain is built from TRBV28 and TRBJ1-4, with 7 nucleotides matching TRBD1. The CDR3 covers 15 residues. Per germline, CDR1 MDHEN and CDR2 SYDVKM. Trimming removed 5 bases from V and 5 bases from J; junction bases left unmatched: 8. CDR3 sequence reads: CASSGGGEGNEKLFF. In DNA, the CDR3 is TGTGCCAGCAGTGGAGGGGGCGAGGGGAATGAAAAACTGTTTTTT.

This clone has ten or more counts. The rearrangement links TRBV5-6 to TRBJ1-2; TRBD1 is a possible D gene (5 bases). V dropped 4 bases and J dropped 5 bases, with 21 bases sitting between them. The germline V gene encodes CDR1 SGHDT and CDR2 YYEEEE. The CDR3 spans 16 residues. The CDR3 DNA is TGTGCCAGCAGCCTACGTCAGGGCGGCTCGCTATATGGCTACACCTTC. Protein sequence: CASSLRQGGSLYGYTF.

For the CDR3, the DNA is TGTGCCAGCAGTGATAGGGACAGGGGTCGAGAGCAGTACTTC. Its protein is CASSDRDRGREQYF. The chain employs TRBV6-1 and TRBJ2-7; TRBD1 aligns across 10 bases. Germline values: CDR1 MNHNS, CDR2 SASEGT. V lost 3 bases to trimming and J lost 7 bases; unmatched junction nucleotides: 6. The CDR3 has 14 amino acids.

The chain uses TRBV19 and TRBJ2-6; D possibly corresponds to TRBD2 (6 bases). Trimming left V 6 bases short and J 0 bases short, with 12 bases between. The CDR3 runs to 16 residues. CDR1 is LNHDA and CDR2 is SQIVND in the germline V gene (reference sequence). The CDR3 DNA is TGTGCCAGTAGCGGGACTGATCTCTCTGGGGCCAACGTCCTGACTTTC. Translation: CASSGTDLSGANVLTF.

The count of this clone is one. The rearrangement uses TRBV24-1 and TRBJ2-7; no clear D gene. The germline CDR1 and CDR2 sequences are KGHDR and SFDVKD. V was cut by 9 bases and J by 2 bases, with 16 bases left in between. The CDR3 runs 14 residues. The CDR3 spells CATPGHFLPYEQYF. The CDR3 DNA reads TGTGCCACCCCTGGGCACTTTCTCCCCTACGAGCAGTACTTC.

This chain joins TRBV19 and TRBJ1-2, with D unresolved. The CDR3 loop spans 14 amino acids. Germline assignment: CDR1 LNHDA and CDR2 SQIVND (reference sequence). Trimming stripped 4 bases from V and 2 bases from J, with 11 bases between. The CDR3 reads CASSRAGKNYGYTF. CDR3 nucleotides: TGTGCCAGTAGTAGGGCGGGAAAAAACTATGGCTACACCTTC.

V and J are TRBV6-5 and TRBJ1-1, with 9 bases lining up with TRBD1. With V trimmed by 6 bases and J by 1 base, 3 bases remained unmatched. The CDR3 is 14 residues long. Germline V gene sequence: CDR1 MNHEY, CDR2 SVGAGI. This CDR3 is CASRPTGGNTEAFF. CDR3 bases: TGTGCCAGCAGGCCGACAGGGGGGAACACTGAAGCTTTCTTT.

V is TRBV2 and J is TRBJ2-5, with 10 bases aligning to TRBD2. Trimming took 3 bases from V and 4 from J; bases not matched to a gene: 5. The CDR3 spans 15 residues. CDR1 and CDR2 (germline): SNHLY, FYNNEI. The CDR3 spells CASSEAAGGSETQYF. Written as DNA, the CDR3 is TGTGCCAGCAGTGAGGCAGCGGGGGGGTCAGAGACCCAGTACTTC.

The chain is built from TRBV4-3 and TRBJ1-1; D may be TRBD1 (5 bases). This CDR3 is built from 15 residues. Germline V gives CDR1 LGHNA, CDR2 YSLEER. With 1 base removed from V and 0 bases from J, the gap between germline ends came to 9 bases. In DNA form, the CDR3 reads TGCGCCAGCAGCCAAGCTCGACAGATGAACACTGAAGCTTTCTTT. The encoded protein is CASSQARQMNTEAFF.

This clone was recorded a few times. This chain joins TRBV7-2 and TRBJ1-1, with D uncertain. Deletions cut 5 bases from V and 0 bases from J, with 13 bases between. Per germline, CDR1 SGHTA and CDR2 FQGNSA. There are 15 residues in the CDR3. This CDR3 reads CASSPRRGLNTEAFF. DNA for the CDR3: TGTGCCAGCAGCCCCCGACGGGGTTTGAACACTGAAGCTTTCTTT.